Below are 32 T cell receptor beta chains sequenced from a single sample in a study of cytomegalovirus exposure and HLA in healthy donors. The study ran its PCR with 60 Vbeta and 13 Jbeta primers. Data came from immunoSEQ multiplex PCR; TCRdb stores just in-frame clones and leaves some out. The data contain 150,000 to 200,000 clones, roughly 75% of them singletons. Specimen: PBMCs. Source of these receptors: a man between 18 and 35 years old in good health and CMV-seropositive.

V is TRBV27 and J is TRBJ2-7; 11 nucleotides agree with TRBD2. V lost 2 bases, J lost 2 bases, and 2 bases stayed unmatched. This CDR3 has 15 residues. Germline CDR1 is MNHEY and CDR2 is SMNVEV (reference sequence). The chain's CDR3 is CASSLETSGTYEQYF. CDR3 in DNA: TGTGCCAGCAGTTTAGAGACTAGCGGGACCTACGAGCAGTACTTC.

This rearrangement joins TRBV15 to TRBJ2-3, with 11 bases fitting TRBD2. Germline CDR1 and CDR2: LNHNV and YYDKDF (reference sequence). The V and J ends lost 0 bases and 2 bases, in that order; junction bases with no gene match: 4. The CDR3 extends over 17 amino acids. In DNA form, the CDR3 reads TGTGCCACCAGCAGAGATGTGGGACTAGCGGACACAGATACGCAGTATTTT. It specifies CATSRDVGLADTDTQYF.

J is TRBJ2-1 and V is TRBV30; 7 nucleotides agree with TRBD1. V shed 2 bases and J 1 base; nucleotides not matched to a gene: 2. The CDR3 consists of 14 residues. Germline CDR1 is GTSNPN and CDR2 is SVGIG (reference sequence). The CDR3: CAWSRDSSYNEQFF. The DNA of the CDR3 is TGTGCCTGGAGTCGGGACAGTTCCTACAATGAGCAGTTCTTC.

The chain couples TRBV15 to TRBJ1-4; the D gene is possibly TRBD1 (6 bases). Looked up from germline, CDR1 is LNHNV and CDR2 is YYDKDF (reference sequence). This CDR3 region has 17 residues. The ends were cut back, 1 base at V and 0 bases at J, with 12 bases in the middle. Here the CDR3 reads CATSRGTGFATNEKLFF. The CDR3, as DNA: TGTGCCACCAGCAGAGGAACAGGGTTCGCAACTAATGAAAAACTGTTTTTT.

This chain joins TRBV19 and TRBJ2-7, with 8 bases matching TRBD1. CDR1 is LNHDA, CDR2 SQIVND, per germline (reference sequence). Trimming at V came to 5 bases and at J to 3 bases, leaving 9 bases not matched to a gene. This CDR3 contains 15 residues. The CDR3 sequence is CASSVRTGPFYEQYF. The CDR3 region has the DNA TGTGCCAGTAGTGTTCGGACAGGGCCTTTCTACGAGCAGTACTTC.

This clone was recorded only once. This chain connects TRBV25-1 to TRBJ2-1, with TRBD2 matching 8 bases. This CDR3 comprises 15 residues. Looked up from germline, CDR1 is MGHDK and CDR2 is SYGVNS. The ends lost 1 base at V and 8 bases at J; junction bases unmatched: 7. CDR3 DNA: TGTGCCAGCAGTGAATCGGGAGCGGGAGCGGATGAGCAGTTCTTC. Its protein product is CASSESGAGADEQFF.

The chain links TRBV7-3 to TRBJ2-1; no clear D gene. Trimming removed 5 bases from V and 8 bases from J, with 13 bases in between. Per germline, CDR1 SGHTA and CDR2 FQGTGA. This CDR3 spans 13 amino acids. This CDR3 is CASSPTAHHEQFF. The CDR3 DNA reads as TGTGCCAGCAGCCCCACCGCACATCATGAGCAGTTCTTC.

The J gene is TRBJ2-1, the V gene TRBV9; TRBD2 agrees at 12 bases. Germline trimming cut 4 bases from V and 7 bases from J; bases unmatched to any gene: 6. Germline lookup yields CDR1 SGDLS and CDR2 YYNGEE. The CDR3 runs 15 residues. The CDR3 spells CASSSRTSGNNEQFF. Here the CDR3 DNA reads TGTGCCAGCAGCTCCCGGACTAGCGGGAATAATGAGCAGTTCTTC.

V and J are TRBV7-2 and TRBJ2-2, with 8 bases identical to TRBD2. The CDR3 length is 16 residues. Germline V lookup: CDR1 SGHTA, CDR2 FQGNSA. V shed 3 bases and J 5 bases; nucleotides not matched to a gene: 8. In DNA, the CDR3 is TGTGCCAGCAGCTTGCCTCCAGCGGGAGCTACCGGGGAGCTGTTTTTT. This gives the protein CASSLPPAGATGELFF. Complete variable domain (other parts from reference TRBV7-2 and TRBJ2-2): GAGVSQSPSNKVTEKGKDVELRCDPISGHTALYWYRQSLGQGLEFLIYFQGNSAPDKSGLPSDRFSAERTGGSVSTLTIQRTQQEDSAVYLCASSLPPAGATGELFFGEGSRLTVL.

The chain couples TRBV13 to TRBJ2-1, with 10 bases that match TRBD1. Looked up from germline, CDR1 is PRHDT and CDR2 is FYEKMQ (reference sequence). This CDR3 is 16 amino acids long. The junction had 7 bases not matched to a gene; V was cut back by 5 bases and J by 3 bases. CDR3 protein: CASSMGTGANYNEQFF. The CDR3 nucleotides are TGTGCCAGCAGCATGGGGACAGGGGCCAACTACAATGAGCAGTTCTTC.

For the CDR3, the DNA is TGTGCCAGCAGTGAACCCGGACTAGCGGGACTAGCCAAAAACATTCAGTACTTC. It yields the protein CASSEPGLAGLAKNIQYF. V is TRBV6-1 and J is TRBJ2-4; 12 bases line up with TRBD2. V lost 2 bases to trimming and J lost 0 bases; unmatched junction nucleotides: 5. This CDR3 has 18 amino acids. Germline CDR1 MNHNS, CDR2 SASEGT.

This chain connects TRBV27 to TRBJ1-1, with D uncertain. V lost 4 bases and J 1 base, leaving 19 bases between the germline ends. Per the germline V gene, CDR1 is MNHEY and CDR2 is SMNVEV (reference sequence). This CDR3 region has 17 residues. The CDR3 reads CASSSWGVVGRNTEAFF. The CDR3 nucleotides read TGTGCCAGCAGTTCATGGGGAGTGGTAGGGAGGAACACTGAAGCTTTCTTT.

V and J are TRBV28 and TRBJ2-7, with a tentative D call TRBD1 (6 bases). Trimming removed 7 bases at V and 1 base at J, with 14 bases between. Germline V gene lookup returns CDR1 MDHEN and CDR2 SYDVKM. The CDR3 spans 14 residues. The DNA for the CDR3 is TGTGCCAGCATAGGACAGACGATTTCCTACGAGCAGTACTTC. Translation gives CASIGQTISYEQYF. The full variable domain, in which reference TRBV28 and TRBJ2-7 provide the parts outside the CDR3, is DVKVTQSSRYLVKRTGEKVFLECVQDMDHENMFWYRQDPGLGLRLIYFSYDVKMKEKGDIPEGYSVSREKKERFSLILESASTNQTSMYLCASIGQTISYEQYFGPGTRLTVT.

The chain couples TRBV5-1 to TRBJ1-1; 12 positions agree with TRBD1. There are 15 residues in the CDR3. V lost 4 bases, J lost 5 bases, and 6 bases stayed unmatched. Germline CDR1 and CDR2: SGHRS and YFSETQ. The CDR3 reads CASSEGQGAGTEAFF. The CDR3 DNA reads TGCGCCAGCAGCGAGGGACAGGGGGCAGGAACTGAAGCTTTCTTT.

The chain has TRBV5-5 and TRBJ2-7, with TRBD1 matching over 9 bases. Germline-derived CDR1 and CDR2 are SGHKS and YYEKEE (reference sequence). V lost 4 bases, J lost 3 bases, and 8 bases stayed unmatched. The CDR3 has 15 residues. CDR3 protein: CASSAGTGSYYEQYF. The CDR3 nucleotides read TGTGCCAGCAGCGCCGGGACAGGGAGTTACTACGAGCAGTACTTC. Using reference TRBV5-5 and TRBJ2-7 for the parts outside the CDR3, the full variable domain is DAGVTQSPTHLIKTRGQQVTLRCSPISGHKSVSWYQQVLGQGPQFIFQYYEKEERGRGNFPDRFSARQFPNYSSELNVNALLLGDSALYLCASSAGTGSYYEQYFGPGTRLTVT.

This clone was picked up one time. The V call is TRBV29-1, the J call TRBJ2-5; D perhaps matches TRBD1 (5 bases). The germline gives CDR1 SQVTM, CDR2 ANQGSEA. Trimming removed 0 bases from V and 7 bases from J, with 15 bases in between. The CDR3 has 14 residues. CDR3 in DNA: TGCAGCGTTGAAGACAAGGGAAAGCAGGGGACCCAGTACTTC. Amino acid sequence: CSVEDKGKQGTQYF.

This chain connects TRBV11-3 to TRBJ1-1; maybe TRBD1 (5 bases). The V gene lost 5 bases and the J gene lost 1 base, with 8 bases spanning the gap. The CDR3 runs to 13 residues. Germline loops: CDR1 SGHNT, CDR2 YENEEA. CDR3 bases: TGTGCCAGCAGCCAGACAGAGAACACTGAAGCTTTCTTT. Protein: CASSQTENTEAFF.

The V and J genes are TRBV28 and TRBJ2-3; possibly TRBD2 for D (5 bases). The CDR3 sequence is 15 residues long. Trimming took off 8 bases at V and 0 bases at J, with 15 bases between the two ends. Germline values: CDR1 MDHEN, CDR2 SYDVKM. CDR3 nucleotide sequence: TGTGCCAGCGTCTCGGGGTTTCCTAGCACAGATACGCAGTATTTT. As protein: CASVSGFPSTDTQYF.

The rearrangement links TRBV30 to TRBJ2-5; the match to TRBD2 covers 7 bases. J gave up 5 bases and V 5 bases, and 8 bases lay outside the gene matches. The CDR3 loop spans 13 amino acids. CDR1 is GTSNPN, CDR2 SVGIG, per germline (reference sequence). The CDR3 spells CAWGGRGRETQYF. The CDR3, as DNA: TGTGCCTGGGGAGGGAGGGGCCGGGAGACCCAGTACTTC.

The chain links TRBV9 to TRBJ1-1, with D possibly matching TRBD1 (6 bases). The germline V and J ends were trimmed by 4 bases and 5 bases, with 12 bases remaining between them. Germline-derived CDR1 and CDR2 are SGDLS and YYNGEE. CDR3 length: 13 amino acids. CDR3 nucleotide sequence: TGTGCCAGCAGCTCCTTCACAGGGACTGAAGCTTTCTTT. Translated, it gives CASSSFTGTEAFF.

DNA for the CDR3: TGCGCCAGCAGCCAAGATTGGAGCGGGAGGGCCGAGGATACGCAGTATTTT. Amino acids: CASSQDWSGRAEDTQYF. The rearrangement joins TRBV4-1 to TRBJ2-3; 10 nucleotides match TRBD2. The V segment lost 0 bases and the J segment 6 bases; nucleotides outside the gene matches: 9. Germline CDR1 is MGHRA and CDR2 is YSYEKL. This CDR3 spans 17 amino acids.

J is TRBJ1-1 and V is TRBV5-1, with D perhaps TRBD1 (6 bases). Looked up from germline, CDR1 is SGHRS and CDR2 is YFSETQ. The V end was cut by 5 bases, the J end by 5 bases, with 16 bases between. This CDR3 is 14 amino acids long. The CDR3 region is CASRTGRGGTEAFF. CDR3 nucleotide sequence: TGCGCCAGCAGGACCGGAAGGGGGGGGACTGAAGCTTTCTTT.

The chain couples TRBV28 to TRBJ2-1; weak D call: TRBD2 (6 bases). The CDR3 spans 15 residues. Germline V gene data show CDR1 as MDHEN and CDR2 as SYDVKM. The V gene lost 5 bases and the J gene lost 3 bases, with 14 bases spanning the gap. CDR3: CASSGAGPLYNEQFF. CDR3 nucleotides: TGTGCCAGCAGTGGGGCGGGACCCCTCTACAATGAGCAGTTCTTC.

This clone was found a few times. The CDR3 reads CASSRDWTGTGDSYEQYF. CDR3 DNA: TGTGCCAGCAGCAGAGACTGGACCGGGACAGGGGACTCCTACGAGCAGTACTTC. The chain links TRBV7-9 to TRBJ2-5; 10 bases are shared with TRBD1. TRBJ2-7 matches the DNA end more closely, so the J call is doubtful. The CDR3 is made up of 18 amino acids. Germline assignment: CDR1 SEHNR and CDR2 FQNEAQ (reference sequence).

The chain joins TRBV28 to TRBJ2-7; D uncertain. V lost 8 bases, J lost 2 bases, and 7 bases lay in between. This CDR3 region has 11 residues. Germline CDR1 reads MDHEN; CDR2 reads SYDVKM. The CDR3 spells CASLSPYEQYF. The CDR3 DNA sequence: TGTGCCAGCCTTTCCCCCTACGAGCAGTACTTC.

The gene calls are TRBV5-1 and TRBJ2-1, with a weak D call TRBD2 (6 bases). Germline V gene data show CDR1 as SGHRS and CDR2 as YFSETQ. V was pared by 5 bases and J by 4 bases, with 19 bases between. This CDR3 region has 16 residues. Here the CDR3 reads CASRRAPSATYNEQFF. CDR3 sequence (DNA): TGCGCCAGCAGGCGAGCCCCTAGCGCAACTTACAATGAGCAGTTCTTC.

The genes are TRBV12-5 and TRBJ2-1, with TRBD2 as a possible D gene (7 bases). CDR1 is LGHNT and CDR2 is FRNRAP in the germline V gene. Trimming cost V 4 bases and J 4 bases, with 20 bases left between them. The CDR3 loop spans 17 amino acids. The CDR3 DNA reads TGTGCTAGTGGTTCCCCTGTAAGCGGGACAAAATACAATGAGCAGTTCTTC. This translates into CASGSPVSGTKYNEQFF.

DNA of the CDR3: TGCAGCGTTGTGGGGGCAGGCACTAGCACAGATACGCAGTATTTT. This codes for CSVVGAGTSTDTQYF. The chain combines TRBV29-1 with TRBJ2-3, with D tentatively TRBD1 (6 bases). Trimming shortened V by 4 bases and J by 0 bases, and 14 bases separated the two germline ends. The germline V gene has CDR1 SQVTM and CDR2 ANQGSEA. This CDR3 contains 15 residues.

This chain uses TRBV7-9 with TRBJ2-2; 9 bases align to TRBD2. Germline CDR1 SEHNR, CDR2 FQNEAQ (reference sequence). CDR3 length: 16 residues. V shed 1 base, J shed 2 bases, and the junction held 2 bases outside the gene matches. CDR3 DNA sequence: TGTGCCAGCAGCTTAGGGCTAGCGGGAAACACCGGGGAGCTGTTTTTT. Translation: CASSLGLAGNTGELFF.

CDR3 nucleotides: TGTGCCAGCAAACAGGAATTAGGGGCCTACGAGCAGTACTTC. The encoded protein is CASKQELGAYEQYF. The chain recombines TRBV2 with TRBJ2-7; possibly TRBD1 for D (5 bases). The germline V gene encodes CDR1 SNHLY and CDR2 FYNNEI. Trimming shortened V by 7 bases and J by 2 bases, and 15 bases separated the two germline ends. The CDR3 loop spans 14 amino acids. The whole variable domain, remainder taken from reference TRBV2 and TRBJ2-7, is EPEVTQTPSHQVTQMGQEVILRCVPISNHLYFYWYRQILGQKVEFLVSFYNNEISEKSEIFDDQFSVERPDGSNFTLKIRSTKLEDSAMYFCASKQELGAYEQYFGPGTRLTVT.

The sample holds a few counts of this clone. This chain connects TRBV10-3 to TRBJ2-1; 12 bases line up with TRBD2. This CDR3 is 15 amino acids long. CDR1 and CDR2 from the germline V gene are ENHRY and SYGVKD. J gave up 9 bases and V 0 bases, and 3 bases lay outside the gene matches. The CDR3, as DNA: TGTGCCATCAGTGAGTCGACTAGCGGGAGCCGTGAGCAGTTCTTC. This codes for CAISESTSGSREQFF.

The chain recombines TRBV7-8 with TRBJ2-1; no clear D. V lost 7 bases and J lost 4, with 8 bases in between. Germline CDR1 is SGHVS and CDR2 is FQNEAQ. This CDR3 region has 12 residues. CDR3 sequence: CASTSYYNEQFF. In DNA form, the CDR3 reads TGTGCCAGCACCTCTTATTACAATGAGCAGTTCTTC.